This T cell receptor beta chain was observed in a study of T cell repertoires in cytomegalovirus infection. As for the study in general: Signatures in public TCR beta sequences pointed to both CMV infection and matching HLA type. Findings of the study overall: HLA-C-restricted CMV-specific TCR beta clonotypes prevailed in the ex vivo response.

Using its own MiXCR run on the reads, TCRdb lists one record per CDR3 protein. The sample records some 920,000 distinct CDR3 sequences, 25% to 40% being singletons. This clonotype has a handful of counts. What it recognizes is unknown. After removal of 7 bases from V and 6 bases from J, the junction contained 5 bases not matched to a gene. The CDR3 consists of 12 residues. Germline V CDR1 and CDR2: SEHNR, FQNEAQ (reference sequence). The sequence was obtained from a human donor in good health (CMV status not recorded). Some clones in this sample may be carry-over from other donors' samples. The genes are TRBV7-9 and TRBJ1-1, with TRBD1 matching 7 bases. Material: cultured CD8+ T cells from PBMCs, obtained from culture after CMV antigen stimulation. The CDR3 DNA sequence: TGTGCCAGCACACTCACAGGGGCTGAAGCTTTCTTT. The encoded protein is CASTLTGAEAFF.